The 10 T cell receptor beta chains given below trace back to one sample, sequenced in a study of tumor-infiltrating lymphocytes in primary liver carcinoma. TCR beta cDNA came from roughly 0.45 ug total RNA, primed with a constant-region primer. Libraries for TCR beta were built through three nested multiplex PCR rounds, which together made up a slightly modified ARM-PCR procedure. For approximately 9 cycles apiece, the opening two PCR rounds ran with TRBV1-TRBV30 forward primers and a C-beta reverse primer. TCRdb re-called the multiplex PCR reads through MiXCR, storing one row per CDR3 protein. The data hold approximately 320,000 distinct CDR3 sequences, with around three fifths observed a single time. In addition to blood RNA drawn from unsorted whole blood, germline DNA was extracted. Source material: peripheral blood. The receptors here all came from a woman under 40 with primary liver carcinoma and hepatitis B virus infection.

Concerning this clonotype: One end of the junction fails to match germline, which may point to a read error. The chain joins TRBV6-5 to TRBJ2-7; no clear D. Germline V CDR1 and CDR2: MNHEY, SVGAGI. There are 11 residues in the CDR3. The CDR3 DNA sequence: TGTGCCAGTAGTTCCCTAGACGATCAGTACTTC. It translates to CASSSLDDQYF.

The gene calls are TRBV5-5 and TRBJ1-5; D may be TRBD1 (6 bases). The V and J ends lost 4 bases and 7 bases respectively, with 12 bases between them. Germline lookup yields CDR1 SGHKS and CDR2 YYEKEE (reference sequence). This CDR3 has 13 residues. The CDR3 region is CASSMRRGQPQHF. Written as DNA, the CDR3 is TGTGCCAGCAGCATGAGGAGGGGGCAGCCCCAGCATTTT.

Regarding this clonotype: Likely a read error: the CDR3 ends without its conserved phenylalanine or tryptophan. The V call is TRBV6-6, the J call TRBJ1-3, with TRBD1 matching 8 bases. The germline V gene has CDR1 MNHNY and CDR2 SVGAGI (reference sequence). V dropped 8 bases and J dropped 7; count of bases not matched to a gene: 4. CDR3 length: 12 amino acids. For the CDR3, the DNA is TGTGCCAGCGGGCGGACAGGGAACACCATATATTCT. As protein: CASGRTGNTIYS.

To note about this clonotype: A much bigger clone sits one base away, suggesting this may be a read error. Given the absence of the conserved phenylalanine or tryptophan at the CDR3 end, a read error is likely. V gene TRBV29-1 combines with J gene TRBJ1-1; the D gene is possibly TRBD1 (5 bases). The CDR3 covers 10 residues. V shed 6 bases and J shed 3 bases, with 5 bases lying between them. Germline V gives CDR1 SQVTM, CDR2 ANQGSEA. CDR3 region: CSVGHTEAFS. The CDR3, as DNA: TGCAGCGTGGGACACACTGAAGCTTTCTCT.

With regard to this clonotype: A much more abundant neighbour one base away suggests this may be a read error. CDR3 region: CASSQERVADTQYF. CDR3 DNA: TGCGCCAGCAGCCAAGAACGGGTAGCAGATACGCAGTATTTT. The chain links TRBV4-3 to TRBJ2-3; D uncertain. This CDR3 spans 14 amino acids. Germline V lookup: CDR1 LGHNA, CDR2 YSLEER. The V and J ends lost 0 bases and 4 bases respectively, with 8 bases between them.

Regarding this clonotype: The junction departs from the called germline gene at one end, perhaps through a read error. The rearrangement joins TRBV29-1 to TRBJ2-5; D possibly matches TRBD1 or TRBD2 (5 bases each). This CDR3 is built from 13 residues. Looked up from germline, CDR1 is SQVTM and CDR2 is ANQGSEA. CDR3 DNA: TGCAGCGTATATCAACTGGGGGTAGAGATCCAGTACTTC. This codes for CSVYQLGVEIQYF.

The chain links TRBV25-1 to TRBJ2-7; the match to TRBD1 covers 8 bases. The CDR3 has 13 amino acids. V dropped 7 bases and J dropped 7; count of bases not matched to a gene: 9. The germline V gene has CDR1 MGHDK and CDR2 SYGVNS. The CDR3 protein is CASKDRDRGEQYF. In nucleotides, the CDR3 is TGTGCCAGCAAGGACAGGGACCGTGGGGAGCAGTACTTC.

DNA for the CDR3: TGTGCCAGCAGCCCAGGGGGTAGCGGGATCCAAGAGACCCAGTACTTC. Translated, it gives CASSPGGSGIQETQYF. The chain recombines TRBV7-8 with TRBJ2-5; TRBD2 is a possible D gene (8 bases). Germline V gives CDR1 SGHVS, CDR2 FQNEAQ. The CDR3 is 16 residues long. The V end lost 5 bases, the J end lost 1 base, and 17 bases lay between the germline ends.

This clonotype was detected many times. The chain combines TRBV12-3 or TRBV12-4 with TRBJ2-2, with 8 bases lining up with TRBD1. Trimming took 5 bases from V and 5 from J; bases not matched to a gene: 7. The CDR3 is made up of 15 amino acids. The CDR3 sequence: CASSLDRAVTGELFF. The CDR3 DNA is TGTGCCAGCAGTCTGGACAGGGCGGTTACCGGGGAGCTGTTTTTT.

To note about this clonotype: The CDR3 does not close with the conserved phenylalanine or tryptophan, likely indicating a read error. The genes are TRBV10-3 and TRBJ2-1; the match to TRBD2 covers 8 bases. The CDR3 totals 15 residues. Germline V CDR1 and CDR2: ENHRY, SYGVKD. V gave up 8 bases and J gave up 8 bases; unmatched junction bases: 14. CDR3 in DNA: TGTGCCATCGGGGTAACGGGAGGGCCTCTGGATGAGCAGTTCTCC. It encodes CAIGVTGGPLDEQFS.